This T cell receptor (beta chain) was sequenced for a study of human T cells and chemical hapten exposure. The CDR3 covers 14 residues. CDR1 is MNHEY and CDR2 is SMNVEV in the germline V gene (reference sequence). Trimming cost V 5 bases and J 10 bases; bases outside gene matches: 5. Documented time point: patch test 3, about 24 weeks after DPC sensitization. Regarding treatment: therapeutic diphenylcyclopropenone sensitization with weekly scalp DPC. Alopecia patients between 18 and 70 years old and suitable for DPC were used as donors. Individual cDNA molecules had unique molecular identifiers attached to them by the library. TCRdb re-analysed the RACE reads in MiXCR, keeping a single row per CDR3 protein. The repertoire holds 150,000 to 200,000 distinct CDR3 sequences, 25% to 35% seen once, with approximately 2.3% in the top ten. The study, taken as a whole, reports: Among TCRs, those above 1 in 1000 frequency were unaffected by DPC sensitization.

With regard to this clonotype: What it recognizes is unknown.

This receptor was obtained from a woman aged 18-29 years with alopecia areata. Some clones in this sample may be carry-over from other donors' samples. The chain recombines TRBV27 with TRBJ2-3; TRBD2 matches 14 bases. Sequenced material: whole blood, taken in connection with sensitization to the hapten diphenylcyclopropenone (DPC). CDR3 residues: CASSLGLAGASQYF. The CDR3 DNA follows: TGTGCCAGCAGTCTGGGACTAGCGGGAGCGTCGCAGTATTTT.